The clone carrying this TCR beta chain was detected many times. What it binds is unknown. With 4 bases removed from V and 7 bases from J, the gap between germline ends came to 13 bases. The CDR3 consists of 13 residues. Germline CDR1 SGHAT, CDR2 FQDESV (reference sequence). The sample comes from a study of T cells in Graves' hyperthyroidism and ophthalmopathy. Study conclusions and caveats: Blood also held most thyroid clonotypes expanded beyond 0.001.

Amplification yielded TCR beta CDR3 regions, with RNA transcripts as the source. The TCR CDR3 was amplified in a first-round RT-PCR using the HTBI primer set. MiXCR, run by TCRdb on the multiplex PCR reads, gives a single entry per CDR3 protein. The profile shows around 480,000 distinct CDR3 sequences, about 15% of them singletons. This rearrangement joins TRBV11-1 to TRBJ1-1, with D tentatively TRBD1 (5 bases). The sequencing sample was made of blood. The clonotype was recovered from a young woman with Graves' hyperthyroidism. Here the CDR3 DNA reads TGTGCCAGCAGCTCACAGGACACTCTTGAAGCTTTCTTT. It translates to CASSSQDTLEAFF.